Listed here are 32 T cell receptor beta chains from one sample, sequenced in a study of T cell repertoires in cytomegalovirus infection (dated by TCRdb to between 2017 and 2020). Sequenced using an Illumina HiSeq 1500. TCRdb reran the public reads through fastp at Q25 and MiXCR, keeping productive beta chains. Rows are unified per CDR3 protein, each entry keeping the most common DNA and genes. The sample has around 530,000 distinct CDR3 sequences on record, 15% to 20% of them singletons. The ten most abundant clones make up roughly a quarter of the sample. Sequencing used CD8+ T cells from PBMCs. These receptor sequences come from a human donor in good health (CMV status not recorded). Some clones in this sample may be carry-over from other donors' samples.

The chain links TRBV7-9 to TRBJ2-1; TRBD2 agrees at 13 bases. The length of the CDR3 is 16 residues. Per the germline V gene, CDR1 is SEHNR and CDR2 is FQNEAQ (reference sequence). Germline trimming cut 5 bases from V and 8 bases from J; bases unmatched to any gene: 9. The CDR3 DNA follows: TGTGCCAGCAGCCCCCGGACTAGCGGGAGAAAGTATGAGCAGTTCTTC. This sequence encodes CASSPRTSGRKYEQFF.

This clonotype was recorded many times. The J gene is TRBJ1-1, the V gene TRBV12-3 or TRBV12-4; possibly TRBD1 for D (5 bases). Trimming removed 6 bases at V and 11 bases at J, with 16 bases between. This CDR3 region has 12 residues. The CDR3, as DNA: TGTGCCAGCAGCCAAGCGGGGCAGGCGGCTTTCTTT. The encoded protein is CASSQAGQAAFF.

Worth noting for this clonotype: A read error may produce the germline difference seen at one junction end. This rearrangement joins TRBV12-3 or TRBV12-4 to TRBJ1-2; TRBD1 matches at 7 bases. This CDR3 has 15 residues. CDR3 loop: CASSLQGVANYGYSF. Written as DNA, the CDR3 is TGTGCCAGCAGTCTTCAGGGGGTGGCTAACTATGGCTACTCCTTC.

The chain carries TRBV28 and TRBJ2-7; D tentatively reads TRBD1 or TRBD2 (5 bases each). Deletions cut 7 bases from V and 9 bases from J, with 34 bases between. This CDR3 comprises 18 residues. The germline CDR1 and CDR2 sequences are MDHEN and SYDVKM. The CDR3 reads CASNPHDTTHGAFPGQYF. For the CDR3, the DNA is TGTGCCAGCAATCCCCACGACACCACCCACGGGGCTTTCCCCGGGCAGTACTTC.

The V gene is TRBV6-4, the J gene TRBJ2-5, with D uncertain. Germline lookup yields CDR1 MRHNA and CDR2 SNTAGT. The length of the CDR3 is 16 residues. Between the trimmed V and J ends, which lost 1 base and 0 bases, there was a span of 12 bases. CDR3 residues: CASSDFFLPDQETQYF. The DNA for the CDR3 is TGTGCCAGCAGTGACTTCTTTTTGCCCGACCAAGAGACCCAGTACTTC.

Of note for this clonotype: An end of the junction does not agree with germline; a read error may underlie this. J is TRBJ2-7 and V is TRBV7-6; 12 bases are a match to TRBD1. Germline CDR1 SGHVS, CDR2 FNYEAQ. This CDR3 has 15 amino acids. The CDR3 nucleotides read TGTGGCAGCAGCCCGGGACAGGGGGCGTCCTACGAGCAGTACTTC. It specifies CGSSPGQGASYEQYF.

This clonotype was counted at least ten times. The chain links TRBV7-9 to TRBJ2-1; D is ambiguous. V gave up 11 bases and J gave up 7 bases, with 15 bases separating them. This CDR3 spans 12 amino acids. CDR1 is SEHNR, CDR2 FQNEAQ, per germline (reference sequence). The CDR3 sequence: CALAKATNEQFF. CDR3 DNA sequence: TGTGCCCTTGCGAAGGCGACGAATGAGCAGTTCTTC.

This clonotype was counted many times. V and J are TRBV12-3 or TRBV12-4 and TRBJ1-2, with D unresolved. Trimming removed 3 bases at V and 0 bases at J, with 2 bases between. The CDR3 sequence is 12 residues long. CDR3 sequence reads: CASSFPNYGYTF. Written as DNA, the CDR3 is TGTGCCAGCAGTTTCCCTAACTATGGCTACACCTTC.

This clonotype was picked up many times. The chain uses TRBV11-2 and TRBJ2-7, with D possibly TRBD2 on 6 matching bases. The CDR3 consists of 15 residues. The V and J ends lost 1 base and 2 bases respectively, with 12 bases between them. Germline V lookup: CDR1 SGHAT, CDR2 FQNNGV. CDR3 residues: CASSLGGGLTYEQYF. In DNA form, the CDR3 reads TGTGCCAGCAGCTTAGGTGGTGGACTAACCTACGAGCAGTACTTC.

There are a few counts of this clonotype. CDR3 nucleotides: TGTGCCAGCAGCTTGGTAGGACAGGGAAGGTACCAAGAGACCCAGTACTTC. It is translated as CASSLVGQGRYQETQYF. This sequence joins TRBV5-6 and TRBJ2-5; TRBD1 matches 8 bases. J lost 0 bases, V lost 0 bases, and 7 bases had no gene match. Germline V gene sequence: CDR1 SGHDT, CDR2 YYEEEE. CDR3 length equals 17 residues.

This clonotype was counted a few times. The chain recombines TRBV5-1 with TRBJ1-1; D gene ambiguous. The length of the CDR3 is 14 residues. V was shortened by 0 bases and J by 4 bases, with 10 bases between the two germline ends. Germline lookup yields CDR1 SGHRS and CDR2 YFSETQ. For the CDR3, the DNA is TGCGCCAGCAGCTTGGCAGAAGGAGTCACTGAAGCTTTCTTT. Protein product: CASSLAEGVTEAFF. Using reference TRBV5-1 and TRBJ1-1 for the parts outside the CDR3, the full variable domain is KAGVTQTPRYLIKTRGQQVTLSCSPISGHRSVSWYQQTPGQGLQFLFEYFSETQRNKGNFPGRFSGRQFSNSRSEMNVSTLELGDSALYLCASSLAEGVTEAFFGQGTRLTVV.

In this sample, this clonotype turned up many times. The chain employs TRBV7-9 and TRBJ2-1; no firm D call. Germline V CDR1 and CDR2: SEHNR, FQNEAQ (reference sequence). CDR3 length: 11 residues. V lost 7 bases and J lost 6, with 7 bases in between. The CDR3 region has the DNA TGTGCCAGCACTTCAGCCAATGAGCAGTTCTTC. Encoded protein: CASTSANEQFF.

This clonotype occurred many times. The chain combines TRBV11-2 with TRBJ2-1; 7 bases line up with TRBD2. The V and J ends lost 5 bases and 6 bases, in that order; junction bases with no gene match: 13. CDR3 size: 16 residues. The germline V gene encodes CDR1 SGHAT and CDR2 FQNNGV. This CDR3 reads CASSTRGREVGNEQFF. CDR3 DNA: TGTGCCAGCAGCACTCGGGGTCGGGAGGTGGGCAATGAGCAGTTCTTC.

For this clonotype: A much larger clone lies one base from this, so it may be a read error. CDR3 region: CASSHDLMGDGDPEAFF. The CDR3 DNA sequence: TGTGCCAGCAGCCATGATCTTATGGGGGATGGTGACCCTGAAGCTTTCTTT. V gene TRBV14 combines with J gene TRBJ1-1; TRBD1 might be the D (5 bases). V was cut by 3 bases and J by 6 bases, with 23 bases left in between. Germline CDR1 and CDR2: SGHDN and FVKESK. The length of the CDR3 is 17 residues.

This clonotype was recorded at least ten times. The chain recombines TRBV6-1 with TRBJ2-1; TRBD2 matches 7 bases. With 8 bases clipped from V and 6 bases from J, the junction kept 10 bases outside the gene matches. The CDR3 is 14 residues long. The germline CDR1 and CDR2 sequences are MNHNS and SASEGT. CDR3 in amino acids: CASGWEGRVNEQFF. CDR3 nucleotide sequence: TGTGCCAGCGGGTGGGAGGGTCGGGTCAATGAGCAGTTCTTC.

This clonotype came up many times. V and J are TRBV5-4 and TRBJ1-2; TRBD1 might be the D (5 bases). The CDR3 totals 16 residues. CDR1 and CDR2 from the germline V gene are SGHNT and YYREEE (reference sequence). V was clipped by 4 bases and J by 4 bases, with 20 bases between them. CDR3 sequence reads: CASSDEAQGSGYGYTF. The CDR3 coding sequence is TGTGCCAGCAGCGACGAGGCCCAGGGTTCGGGCTATGGCTACACCTTC.

A remark on this clonotype: Mismatch with germline at one junction end may stem from a read error. The V and J genes are TRBV20-1 and TRBJ2-1; possibly TRBD2 for D (6 bases). Germline loops: CDR1 DFQATT, CDR2 SNEGSKA (reference sequence). The CDR3 is 17 amino acids. The CDR3: CSASAISGDLPYNDQFF. CDR3 DNA sequence: TGCAGTGCTAGCGCCATTTCGGGGGACTTACCCTACAATGATCAGTTCTTC.

This clonotype was recorded at least ten times. V and J are TRBV27 and TRBJ2-1; D unclear. The CDR3 totals 13 residues. Trimming took off 6 bases at V and 4 bases at J, with 10 bases between the two ends. CDR1 is MNHEY, CDR2 SMNVEV, per germline (reference sequence). The CDR3: CASRPGSYNEQFF. The DNA of the CDR3 is TGTGCCAGCAGGCCAGGATCTTACAATGAGCAGTTCTTC.

This clonotype was seen more than once but under ten times. The J gene is TRBJ2-1, the V gene TRBV12-3 or TRBV12-4, with no clear D. The CDR3 is 15 residues long. V was cut by 2 bases and J by 0 bases, with 8 bases left in between. DNA for the CDR3: TGTGCCAGCAGTTTATTAGGCGCCTCCTACAATGAGCAGTTCTTC. This encodes CASSLLGASYNEQFF.

This clonotype appeared many times. The V gene is TRBV28, the J gene TRBJ1-1; D remains unclear. Germline CDR1 MDHEN, CDR2 SYDVKM. Trimming took 3 bases from V and 0 from J, leaving 8 bases between them. The CDR3 spans 14 residues. CDR3 in DNA: TGTGCCAGCAGTTTTTATAGTTTGAACACTGAAGCTTTCTTT. Its translation is CASSFYSLNTEAFF.

This sequence joins TRBV27 and TRBJ2-1, with D maybe TRBD2 (5 bases). The V gene lost 7 bases and the J gene lost 3 bases, with 10 bases spanning the gap. CDR1 is MNHEY and CDR2 is SMNVEV in the germline V gene (reference sequence). This CDR3 comprises 13 residues. DNA for the CDR3: TGTGCCAGCACTGCGGGCGGCTACAATGAGCAGTTCTTC. Amino acid sequence: CASTAGGYNEQFF.

This clonotype was detected only a few times. The V call is TRBV7-9, the J call TRBJ1-1, with a possible D match to TRBD1 (6 bases). The V end was cut by 5 bases, the J end by 5 bases, with 9 bases between. Germline CDR1 reads SEHNR; CDR2 reads FQNEAQ (reference sequence). CDR3 length equals 12 residues. The CDR3 DNA is TGTGCCAGCAGCAACAGGGCGACTGAAGCTTTCTTT. Protein: CASSNRATEAFF.

This chain uses TRBV12-3 or TRBV12-4 with TRBJ1-1; TRBD1 matches 8 bases. This CDR3 contains 12 residues. V shed 9 bases, J shed 8 bases, and the junction held 8 bases outside the gene matches. CDR3 region: CARSRTGREAFF. CDR3 in DNA: TGTGCCAGAAGTAGGACAGGGCGAGAAGCTTTCTTT.

This chain connects TRBV27 to TRBJ1-6, with D tentatively TRBD1 (5 bases). Germline V gene lookup returns CDR1 MNHEY and CDR2 SMNVEV (reference sequence). The V gene lost 7 bases and the J gene lost 4 bases, with 11 bases spanning the gap. This CDR3 has 14 residues. CDR3 bases: TGTGCCAGCACCCCGACAGAATATAATTCACCCCTCCACTTT. This gives the protein CASTPTEYNSPLHF.

This clonotype was seen repeatedly, ten times or more. The chain couples TRBV7-3 to TRBJ2-1; D may match TRBD1 or TRBD2 (5 bases each). Germline CDR1 is SGHTA and CDR2 is FQGTGA. The CDR3 consists of 13 residues. V dropped 2 bases and J dropped 6 bases, with 8 bases sitting between them. The CDR3 sequence is CASSLLGVNEQFF. The CDR3 DNA reads as TGTGCCAGCAGCTTACTGGGGGTCAATGAGCAGTTCTTC.

This clonotype was observed many times. V gene TRBV7-9 combines with J gene TRBJ1-5; D unclear. V dropped 3 bases and J dropped 4 bases, with 4 bases sitting between them. The germline V gene encodes CDR1 SEHNR and CDR2 FQNEAQ (reference sequence). The CDR3 is 12 amino acids. As DNA, the CDR3 is TGTGCCAGCAGCTTTCCTAATCAGCCCCAGCATTTT. Protein sequence: CASSFPNQPQHF.

This clonotype was observed many times. This chain uses TRBV6-5 with TRBJ1-1; D remains ambiguous. Germline V lookup: CDR1 MNHEY, CDR2 SVGAGI. The CDR3 length is 14 residues. Trimming pared 6 bases from V and 0 bases from J, leaving 11 bases between. CDR3 sequence: CASSREIMNTEAFF. The CDR3 DNA follows: TGTGCCAGCAGCCGGGAGATTATGAACACTGAAGCTTTCTTT.

This clonotype was seen only a few times. The chain joins TRBV28 to TRBJ2-1, with 8 bases aligning to TRBD2. Germline V gives CDR1 MDHEN, CDR2 SYDVKM. The CDR3 extends over 16 amino acids. J lost 0 bases, V lost 7 bases, and 8 bases had no gene match. CDR3 region: CASTDPGTSSYNEQFF. The CDR3 DNA sequence: TGTGCCAGCACCGATCCCGGGACTAGCTCCTACAATGAGCAGTTCTTC.

In this sample, this clonotype turned up many times. The chain links TRBV12-3 or TRBV12-4 to TRBJ2-7; D might be TRBD2 (6 bases). This CDR3 contains 15 residues. Between the trimmed V and J ends, which lost 5 bases and 0 bases, there was a span of 14 bases. The CDR3 protein is CASSPGLRSSYEQYF. In nucleotides, the CDR3 is TGTGCCAGCAGTCCGGGACTCCGGAGCTCCTACGAGCAGTACTTC.

Many counts were recorded for this clonotype. The V and J genes are TRBV27 and TRBJ2-7; TRBD2 might be the D (7 bases). CDR3 length equals 16 residues. Deletions cut 5 bases from V and 2 bases from J, with 19 bases between. In germline, CDR1 is MNHEY, CDR2 SMNVEV (reference sequence). CDR3 region: CASSPNSGGHPYEQYF. The CDR3 nucleotides are TGTGCCAGCAGTCCTAACTCGGGGGGACATCCCTACGAGCAGTACTTC.

V usage is TRBV4-1 and J usage is TRBJ2-7, with TRBD1 matching 9 bases. Germline V gives CDR1 MGHRA, CDR2 YSYEKL. The CDR3 sequence is 15 residues long. Trimming cost V 4 bases and J 3 bases; bases outside gene matches: 7. The CDR3 protein is CASSRGQGLIYEQYF. The CDR3 bases are TGCGCCAGCAGCCGGGGACAGGGTCTGATCTACGAGCAGTACTTC.

The table lists this clonotype with a few counts. The V gene is TRBV25-1, the J gene TRBJ2-3; D remains unclear. Trimming removed 1 base at V and 7 bases at J, with 21 bases between. The CDR3 covers 17 residues. Germline V gene lookup returns CDR1 MGHDK and CDR2 SYGVNS. The CDR3 loop is CASSESLPDPFSNTQYF. The CDR3 coding sequence is TGTGCCAGCAGTGAATCTCTACCGGACCCTTTCTCGAATACGCAGTATTTT.